This TCR beta chain was captured in a study of T cell responses to AZD1222 COVID-19 vaccine. Measured with immunoSEQ multiplex PCR; TCRdb has only the in-frame clones, and not every one. Of approximately 100,000 clones listed, about 90% are singletons. To note about this clone: What it recognizes is unknown.

V dropped 6 bases and J dropped 0 bases, with 10 bases sitting between them. CDR1 and CDR2 (germline): WSHSY, SAAADI. This CDR3 has 14 residues. Study-level points and caveats: The span of vaccine-associated CD4 TCRs extended across spike, with dominance at 160-218 and 743-854.

The sequencing used peripheral blood, collected on day 0 of AZD1222 vaccination. V gene TRBV10-2 combines with J gene TRBJ2-3, with a weak D call TRBD2 (6 bases). The clonotype was recovered from an adult in good health. For the CDR3, the DNA is TGCGCCAGCAGGTCCGGGACTAGCACAGATACGCAGTATTTT. It yields the protein CASRSGTSTDTQYF.